This T cell receptor beta chain was found in a study of blood T cell repertoires in COVID-19. Study overall: PBMCs, B-cell-depleted T cells, or T cells were the source of the cDNA or gDNA that made up the material.

Per the study methods: By means of reference gene primer amplification, nucleated cell counts were estimated. TCRdb's copy holds only in-frame clones and misses some; the assay was immunoSEQ multiplex PCR. The V and J calls and clone size were taken over from that table, and D and trimming were inferred from the DNA. Here the sample spans under 300,000 clones, roughly 87% being singletons. Germline assignment: CDR1 KGHDR and CDR2 SFDVKD. Between the trimmed V and J ends, which lost 6 bases and 3 bases, there was a span of 25 bases. This CDR3 is 19 amino acids long. This receptor was taken from a woman in her thirties with acute or convalescent COVID-19. V is TRBV24-1 and J is TRBJ2-2; D gene ambiguous. Specimen: peripheral blood. Here the CDR3 DNA reads TGTGCCACCAGTTCAGCCATCATGGCGGCAGATAAACACACCGGGGAGCTGTTTTTT. It translates to CATSSAIMAADKHTGELFF.